This T cell receptor beta chain was obtained from a study of blood T cell repertoires in COVID-19. Study-wide background: Samples came from the United States, Italy and Spain, spanning acute and convalescent COVID-19.

Original processing notes: Estimated nucleated cell counts came from reference gene primer amplification. Measured with immunoSEQ multiplex PCR; TCRdb has only the in-frame clones, and not every one. D and trimming were read from the DNA, whereas the V and J calls and clone size are those reported in that table. The data contain around 320,000 clones, approximately 89% of them seen just once; the ten biggest clones take up around 10%. The TCR comes from a woman in her 30s with COVID-19, enrolled during active disease. Sequenced: peripheral blood.

CDR3 DNA sequence: TGTGCCAGCACCCACGGACCGAGGGAAGAGCAGTACTTC. Its protein product is CASTHGPREEQYF. The gene calls are TRBV7-9 and TRBJ2-7; TRBD2 might be the D (5 bases). V was trimmed by 7 bases and J by 7 bases, leaving 17 bases between them. From germline, CDR1 is SEHNR and CDR2 FQNEAQ (reference sequence). The CDR3 length is 13 residues.